These T cell receptor beta chains were read from a single sample in a study of shared clonotypes between healthy human individuals. Assay used: immunoSEQ multiplex PCR; TCRdb lists only in-frame clones, some missing. Of about 2 million clones in the sample, about 95% were seen once. The sequenced material came from naive CD8+ T cells sorted from blood. The receptors stem from a man younger than 30 in good health. CDR3s include the opening cysteine and the closing phenylalanine or tryptophan. The order of the fields is D gene, clone size, J gene, V gene, CDR3 DNA, CDR3 protein. D genes are given only for firm matches. Not every row has a clone size; where given, it reads once, few, many or a size class.

. | . | TRBJ1-5 | TRBV5-1 | TGCGCCAGCAGTCCCACCGGCAATCAGCCCCAGCATTTT | CASSPTGNQPQHF
. | . | TRBJ1-4 | TRBV28 | TGTGCCAGCAGTTTATGGGGGACGGGACCTAATGAAAAACTGTTTTTT | CASSLWGTGPNEKLFF
. | . | TRBJ2-1 | TRBV6-1 | TGTGCCAGCTCAGACTGGGGGAATGAGCAGTTCTTC | CASSDWGNEQFF
TRBD2 | . | TRBJ2-7 | TRBV6-6 | TGTGCCAGCAGTTACAGCGGGAGCTCCTACGAGCAGTACTTC | CASSYSGSSYEQYF
TRBD1 | . | TRBJ1-1 | TRBV15 | TGTGCCACCAGAGACAACGGACAGGGAGAAGCTTTCTTT | CATRDNGQGEAFF
TRBD2 | . | TRBJ2-1 | TRBV11-2 | TGTGCCAGCAGCTTCGTTCCGCGGGGGGAATACAATGAGCAGTTCTTC | CASSFVPRGEYNEQFF
. | . | TRBJ2-4 | TRBV28 | TGTGCCAGCAGCGAGATAGCCAAAAACATTCAGTACTTC | CASSEIAKNIQYF
TRBD1 | . | TRBJ1-1 | TRBV4-3 | TGCGCCAGCAGCCGACTACAGGGGGCGGATACTGAAGCTTTCTTT | CASSRLQGADTEAFF
TRBD2 | . | TRBJ2-5 | TRBV27 | TGTGCCAGCAGTTTATCCGGACTAGCGGGGGGCCCGACCCAGTACTTC | CASSLSGLAGGPTQYF
TRBD1 | . | TRBJ1-2 | TRBV5-4 | TGTGCCAGCAGCGGGGGACAGGTGGCTAGGGGCTACACCTTC | CASSGGQVARGYTF
TRBD1 | . | TRBJ2-7 | TRBV7-9 | TGTGCCAGCAGCTTAGCCTCCGGGACAGGGGTTGAGCAGTACTTC | CASSLASGTGVEQYF
TRBD1 | . | TRBJ2-7 | TRBV11-2 | TGTGCCAGCAGCTTAGGGACAGGGAGGTACGAGCAGTACTTC | CASSLGTGRYEQYF
. | . | TRBJ2-2 | TRBV7-9 | TGTGCCAGCAGCTTATATTCAGGCGGTCCCGGGGAGCTGTTTTTT | CASSLYSGGPGELFF
TRBD2 | . | TRBJ2-5 | TRBV5-8 | TGTGCCAGCAGCTTGGCCCCTCCGGGGGGTTGGGAGACCCAGTACTTC | CASSLAPPGGWETQYF
TRBD2 | . | TRBJ2-1 | TRBV7-9 | TGTGCCAGCAGATACGGACTAGCGGGAGAAAATGAGCAGTTCTTC | CASRYGLAGENEQFF
TRBD2 | . | TRBJ2-3 | TRBV13 | TGTGCCAGCAGCTCAAGCGGGGGGGCCAACACAGATACGCAGTATTTT | CASSSSGGANTDTQYF
. | once | TRBJ2-7 | TRBV5-5 | TGTGCCAGCAGCTTGGATCTACAGGGACCGTCCTACGAGCAGTACTTC | CASSLDLQGPSYEQYF
TRBD1 | . | TRBJ1-2 | TRBV7-9 | TGTGCCAGCAGCTATTTAGGGGGCGACTATGGCTACACCTTC | CASSYLGGDYGYTF
. | . | TRBJ1-1 | TRBV6-6 | TGTGCCAGCAGTTACGAGGGAAACACTGAAGCTTTCTTT | CASSYEGNTEAFF
TRBD1 | . | TRBJ2-7 | TRBV6-6 | TGTGCCAGCAGTTTACCCGGGACAGCCTACGAGCAGTACTTC | CASSLPGTAYEQYF
. | . | TRBJ1-2 | TRBV4-3 | TGCGCCAGCAGCCAAGCCTGGACTGAGCAGGGGGGCTACACCTTC | CASSQAWTEQGGYTF
. | . | TRBJ2-3 | TRBV9 | TGTGCCAGCAGCGCCAACCCCTCGACCACGACAGGACCCACAGATACGCAGTATTTT | CASSANPSTTTGPTDTQYF
TRBD1 | . | TRBJ1-2 | TRBV11-2 | TGTGCCAGCAGCTTAGATCCGAGGACAGGAAATGGCTACACCTTC | CASSLDPRTGNGYTF
. | . | TRBJ2-1 | TRBV27 | TGTGCCAGCAGTTTTTTCCGGGGTACGGATGAGCAGTTCTTC | CASSFFRGTDEQFF
. | . | TRBJ2-7 | TRBV6-5 | TGTGCCAGCAGTGCTACCCGGAGCTCCTACGAGCAGTACTTC | CASSATRSSYEQYF
TRBD1 | . | TRBJ2-1 | TRBV10-3 | TGTGCCATCAGGGGGACAGGGGGTACGAGGACCTACAATGAGCAGTTCTTC | CAIRGTGGTRTYNEQFF
. | . | TRBJ1-1 | TRBV4-1 | TGCGCCAGCAGCCGGAAGACAGACTCGAACACTGAAGCTTTCTTT | CASSRKTDSNTEAFF
. | . | TRBJ2-7 | TRBV7-2 | TGTGCCAGCAGCTCCGAGGGGGGCCAGTACTTC | CASSSEGGQYF
. | . | TRBJ1-4 | TRBV6-1 | TGTGCCACCTTGGGGGGTGGAGGGGAACTGTTTTTT | CATLGGGGELFF
TRBD1 | . | TRBJ1-1 | TRBV11-3 | TGTGCCAGCAGCACGACAGGGGGGTCCACTGAAGCTTTCTTT | CASSTTGGSTEAFF
TRBD1 | . | TRBJ1-1 | TRBV15 | TGTGCCACCAGCAGCCGGACAGGGAACACTGAAGCTTTCTTT | CATSSRTGNTEAFF
. | . | TRBJ2-1 | TRBV5-4 | TGTGCCAGCAGCTATGGTGATTGGCTCTCCTACAATGAGCAGTTCTTC | CASSYGDWLSYNEQFF
TRBD1 | . | TRBJ2-5 | TRBV5-4 | TGTGCCAGCAGCCACCGGGACAGTAAGGTAGTAGGAGAGACCCAGTACTTC | CASSHRDSKVVGETQYF
TRBD1 | . | TRBJ2-5 | TRBV11-2 | TGTGCCAGCAGCTTAGTCAGGGGACAGCAACGCGAAGAGACCCAGTACTTC | CASSLVRGQQREETQYF
. | . | TRBJ2-1 | TRBV9 | TGTGCCAGCAGCGTAGGCGGGGTTTACAATGAGCAGTTCTTC | CASSVGGVYNEQFF
. | once | TRBJ1-6 | TRBV10-3 | TGTGCCATCAGTGTAGGTGAAGATTATAATTCACCCCTCCACTTT | CAISVGEDYNSPLHF
. | once | TRBJ2-3 | TRBV13 | TGTGCCAGCAGCCTCGCGGACATATCCCGCACAGATACGCAGTATTTT | CASSLADISRTDTQYF
TRBD1 | once | TRBJ1-1 | TRBV28 | TGTGCCAGCAGTTTATGGACAGGGATTGACCCTGAAGCTTTCTTT | CASSLWTGIDPEAFF
. | . | TRBJ2-7 | TRBV29-1 | TGCAGCGTTGCAGTCACAGCCTCCTACGAGCAGTACTTC | CSVAVTASYEQYF